Listed here are 3 T cell receptor beta chains from one sample, sequenced in a study of T cell responses to AZD1222 COVID-19 vaccine. The table came from immunoSEQ multiplex PCR; TCRdb's copy has only in-frame clones and leaves some out. The sample consists of tens of thousands of clones, roughly 75% of them appearing once. The sample was peripheral blood, taken 28 days after the second AZD1222 dose. All receptors derive from an adult who received the AZD1222 COVID-19 vaccine.

V is TRBV30 and J is TRBJ2-7; a weak D match, TRBD2 (6 bases). The germline V gene has CDR1 GTSNPN and CDR2 SVGIG (reference sequence). This CDR3 has 13 residues. V was shortened by 4 bases and J by 3 bases, with 13 bases between the two germline ends. CDR3 sequence (DNA): TGTGCCTGGAACCCCGGGACTTTCTACGAGCAGTACTTC. It is translated as CAWNPGTFYEQYF.

The rearrangement joins TRBV28 to TRBJ2-1; 10 nucleotides agree with TRBD2. The V gene end was trimmed by 3 bases and the J gene end by 7 bases; junction bases not matched to a gene: 9. Germline assignment: CDR1 MDHEN and CDR2 SYDVKM. This CDR3 region has 16 residues. The CDR3 spells CASSFPPAGGMNEQFF. The CDR3 DNA reads as TGTGCCAGCAGTTTCCCCCCAGCGGGGGGGATGAATGAGCAGTTCTTC.

The chain has TRBV27 and TRBJ2-1; 9 bases match TRBD2. Germline V gene lookup returns CDR1 MNHEY and CDR2 SMNVEV (reference sequence). After removal of 2 bases from V and 3 bases from J, the junction contained 5 bases not matched to a gene. The CDR3 has 16 amino acids. CDR3 amino acids: CASSLSLAGHYNEQFF. The CDR3 nucleotides are TGTGCCAGCAGTTTAAGTCTAGCGGGACACTACAATGAGCAGTTCTTC.